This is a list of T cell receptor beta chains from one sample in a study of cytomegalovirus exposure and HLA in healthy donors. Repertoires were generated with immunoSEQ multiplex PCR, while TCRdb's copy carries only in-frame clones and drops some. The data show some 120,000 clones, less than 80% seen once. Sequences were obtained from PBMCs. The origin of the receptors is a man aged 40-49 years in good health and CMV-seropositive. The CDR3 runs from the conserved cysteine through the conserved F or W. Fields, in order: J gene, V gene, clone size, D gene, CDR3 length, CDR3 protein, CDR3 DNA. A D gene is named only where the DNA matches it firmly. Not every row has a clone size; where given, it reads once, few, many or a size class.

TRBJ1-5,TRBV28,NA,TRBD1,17,CASSSIMLDRANQPQHF,TGTGCCAGCAGTTCCATTATGCTTGACAGGGCCAATCAGCCCCAGCATTTT
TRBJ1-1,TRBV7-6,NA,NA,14,CASSANRVNTEAFF,TGTGCCAGCAGCGCCAACAGGGTTAACACTGAAGCTTTCTTT
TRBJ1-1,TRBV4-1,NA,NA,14,CASSQRNRTLRAFF,TGCGCCAGCAGCCAGCGTAACAGAACACTGAGAGCTTTCTTT
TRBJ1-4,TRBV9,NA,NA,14,CASTPEGTNEKLFF,TGTGCCAGCACCCCTGAGGGAACTAATGAAAAACTGTTTTTT
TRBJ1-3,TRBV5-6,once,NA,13,CASSLSSGNTIYF,TGTGCCAGCAGCCTCTCCTCTGGAAACACCATATATTTT
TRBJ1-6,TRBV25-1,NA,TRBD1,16,CASRLQGGQGNSPLHF,TGTGCCAGCAGATTACAGGGGGGTCAGGGGAATTCACCCCTCCACTTT
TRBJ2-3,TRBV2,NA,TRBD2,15,CASSVAGGSTDTQYF,TGTGCCAGCAGTGTAGCGGGGGGGAGCACAGATACGCAGTATTTT
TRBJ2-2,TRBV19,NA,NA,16,CASSTRSTINTGELFF,TGTGCCAGTAGTACCCGGTCCACTATCAACACCGGGGAGCTGTTTTTT
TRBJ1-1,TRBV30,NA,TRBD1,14,CAWDDRARYTEAFF,TGTGCCTGGGATGACAGGGCGCGCTACACTGAAGCTTTCTTT
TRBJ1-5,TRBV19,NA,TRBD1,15,CASSIPDRNHQPQHF,TGTGCCAGTAGTATCCCGGACAGGAACCATCAGCCCCAGCATTTT
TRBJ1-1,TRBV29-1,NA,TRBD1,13,CSVESTGTAEAFF,TGCAGCGTTGAATCGACCGGGACAGCAGAAGCTTTCTTT
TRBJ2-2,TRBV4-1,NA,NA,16,CASSQIKTGNTGELFF,TGCGCCAGCAGCCAAATAAAGACAGGGAACACCGGGGAGCTGTTTTTT
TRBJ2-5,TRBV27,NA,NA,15,CASSIYGQYQETQYF,TGTGCCAGCAGTATCTATGGGCAGTACCAAGAGACCCAGTACTTC
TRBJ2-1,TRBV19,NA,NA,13,CASSTKQGTEQFF,TGTGCCAGTAGTACCAAGCAGGGGACTGAGCAGTTCTTC
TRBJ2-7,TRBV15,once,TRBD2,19,CATSRGQTGTSGSRYEQYF,TGTGCCACCAGCAGGGGACAGACCGGGACTAGCGGGAGCCGCTACGAGCAGTACTTC
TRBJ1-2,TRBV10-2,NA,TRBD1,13,CASMDRGDYGYTF,TGCGCCAGCATGGACAGGGGAGACTATGGCTACACCTTC
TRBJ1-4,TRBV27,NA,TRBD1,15,CASSLRDRGQEKLFF,TGTGCCAGCAGTTTACGGGACAGGGGGCAAGAAAAACTGTTTTTT
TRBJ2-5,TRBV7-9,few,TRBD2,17,CASSFGLAGTYQETQYF,TGTGCCAGCAGCTTCGGACTAGCGGGGACGTACCAAGAGACCCAGTACTTC
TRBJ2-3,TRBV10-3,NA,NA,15,CAIKSRTYPTDTQYF,TGTGCCATCAAATCCAGGACTTACCCCACAGATACGCAGTATTTT
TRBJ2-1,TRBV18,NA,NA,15,CASSRDTSSYNEQFF,TGTGCCAGCTCTAGAGACACCAGCTCCTACAATGAGCAGTTCTTC
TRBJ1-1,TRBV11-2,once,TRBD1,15,CASSWSTGDSTEAFF,TGTGCCAGCAGCTGGTCGACAGGGGACTCAACTGAAGCTTTCTTT
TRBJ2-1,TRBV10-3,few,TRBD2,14,CATRTSGDYNEQFF,TGTGCCACTAGGACTAGCGGGGACTACAATGAGCAGTTCTTC
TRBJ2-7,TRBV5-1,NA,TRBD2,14,CASRDAGAAYEQYF,TGCGCCAGCAGAGATGCGGGAGCGGCCTACGAGCAGTACTTC
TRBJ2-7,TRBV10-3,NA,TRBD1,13,CAISARGQDEQYF,TGTGCCATCAGTGCGAGGGGACAGGACGAGCAGTACTTC
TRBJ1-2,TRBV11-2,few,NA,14,CASRPAGEAYGYTF,TGTGCCAGCAGACCTGCCGGGGAAGCTTATGGCTACACCTTC
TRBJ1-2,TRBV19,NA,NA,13,CASSMGGDYGYTF,TGTGCCAGTAGTATGGGAGGGGACTATGGCTACACCTTC
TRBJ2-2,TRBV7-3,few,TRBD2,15,CASSLNLAGTGELFF,TGTGCCAGCAGCTTAAACCTAGCGGGAACCGGGGAGCTGTTTTTT
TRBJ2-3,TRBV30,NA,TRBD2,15,CARDQAGGPRDTQYF,TGTGCCCGGGACCAAGCGGGGGGCCCAAGAGATACGCAGTATTTT
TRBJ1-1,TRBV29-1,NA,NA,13,CSVGSRAVGEAFF,TGCAGCGTTGGTTCCAGGGCTGTAGGTGAAGCTTTCTTT
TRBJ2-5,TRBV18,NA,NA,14,CASSPPRGQETQYF,TGTGCCAGCTCACCACCCAGAGGGCAAGAGACCCAGTACTTC
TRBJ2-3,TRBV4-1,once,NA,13,CASSHPESDTQYF,TGCGCCAGCAGCCACCCAGAAAGTGATACGCAGTATTTT
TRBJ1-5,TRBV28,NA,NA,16,CASSLRGGLTDQPQHF,TGTGCCAGCAGTTTACGTGGGGGCTTGACCGATCAGCCCCAGCATTTT
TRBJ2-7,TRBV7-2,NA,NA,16,CASSRTSAAGSYEQYF,TGTGCCAGCAGCAGGACCTCGGCAGCAGGGTCCTACGAGCAGTACTTC
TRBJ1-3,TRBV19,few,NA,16,CASSMYAGNSGNTIYF,TGTGCCAGTAGTATGTACGCAGGGAACTCTGGAAACACCATATATTTT
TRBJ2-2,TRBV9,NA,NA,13,CASKAGNTGELFF,TGTGCCAGCAAAGCAGGGAACACCGGGGAGCTGTTTTTT
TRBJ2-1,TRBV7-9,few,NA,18,CASSYLVGGVLSYNEQFF,TGTGCCAGCAGCTACCTGGTAGGGGGGGTCCTATCCTACAATGAGCAGTTCTTC
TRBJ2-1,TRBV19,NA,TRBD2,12,CASEGLAAEKFF,TGTGCCAGCGAGGGACTAGCGGCCGAAAAGTTCTTC
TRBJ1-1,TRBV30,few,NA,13,CAWSVRNGAEAFF,TGTGCCTGGAGCGTCCGTAACGGGGCTGAAGCTTTCTTT
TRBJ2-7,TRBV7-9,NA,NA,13,CASSFPQTYEQYF,TGTGCCAGCAGCTTTCCCCAAACCTACGAGCAGTACTTC
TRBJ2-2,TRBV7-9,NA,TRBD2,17,CASSFKEREKDTGELFF,TGTGCCAGCAGCTTTAAAGAGCGGGAAAAGGACACCGGGGAGCTGTTTTTT
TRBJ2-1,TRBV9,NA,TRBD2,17,CASSVEWSGGRSGEQFF,TGTGCCAGCAGCGTAGAGTGGAGCGGGGGGAGAAGCGGTGAGCAGTTCTTC
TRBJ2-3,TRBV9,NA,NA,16,CASSAHTGGLTDTQYF,TGTGCCAGCAGCGCACATACGGGGGGCCTCACAGATACGCAGTATTTT
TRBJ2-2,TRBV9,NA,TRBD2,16,CASSFLAGGLHGELFF,TGTGCCAGCAGCTTCCTAGCGGGAGGGCTGCACGGGGAGCTGTTTTTT
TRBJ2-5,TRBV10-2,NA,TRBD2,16,CASSVIAGVLQETQYF,TGCGCCAGCAGTGTGATAGCGGGGGTCCTACAAGAGACCCAGTACTTC
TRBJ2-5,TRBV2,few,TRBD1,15,CASSRGTGTQETQYF,TGTGCCAGCAGCCGTGGGACAGGGACACAAGAGACCCAGTACTTC
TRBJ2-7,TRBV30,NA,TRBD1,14,CASLPRDRGYEQYF,TGTGCCTCCCTCCCCCGGGACAGGGGCTACGAGCAGTACTTC
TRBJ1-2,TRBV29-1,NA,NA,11,CSARTFDGYTF,TGCAGCGCCCGGACATTTGATGGCTACACCTTC
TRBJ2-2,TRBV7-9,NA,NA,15,CASSLGSINTGELFF,TGTGCCAGCAGCTTAGGGAGCATTAACACCGGGGAGCTGTTTTTT
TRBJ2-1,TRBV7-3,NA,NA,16,CASSPRTAFGKNEQFF,TGTGCCAGCAGTCCTCGCACGGCTTTCGGGAAGAATGAGCAGTTCTTC